The sequence of this TCR beta chain was determined in a study of blood T cell repertoires in COVID-19. Turning to the study itself: Donors in the United States, Italy and Spain gave samples during acute or convalescent COVID-19. T cells, B-cell-depleted T cells, or PBMCs provided the cDNA or gDNA that served as material.

Source study methods: Amplifying reference gene primers gave estimates of nucleated cell counts. The data were produced by immunoSEQ multiplex PCR, yet TCRdb's version contains in-frame clones alone and is incomplete. The DNA was the basis for D and trimming; V, J and clone size are from that table. The table shows more than 250,000 clones, with 87% occurring only once. This clone occurred a few times. The material sequenced was peripheral blood. This receptor was obtained from a man aged 50 to 60 with active or convalescent COVID-19.

The CDR3 region is CASSSGTGNRNTEAFF. The CDR3 DNA reads as TGTGCCAGCAGTTCCGGGACAGGGAACCGGAACACTGAAGCTTTCTTT. J is TRBJ1-1 and V is TRBV7-9, with TRBD1 identical over 9 bases. CDR1 SEHNR and CDR2 FQNEAQ come from the germline V gene (reference sequence). The CDR3 has 16 amino acids. V lost 6 bases, J lost 1 base, and 9 bases stayed unmatched.